The 27 T cell receptor beta chains below come from one sample, sequenced in a study of cytomegalovirus exposure and HLA in healthy donors. The PCR contained 60 Vbeta and 13 Jbeta primers. Here immunoSEQ multiplex PCR was the method, and the copy in TCRdb shows in-frame clones only, minus some. This sample has around 120,000 clones, with around 79% found just once. Sample: PBMCs. The receptor source for this set is a woman in her twenties or thirties in good health and CMV-seropositive.

The genes are TRBV30 and TRBJ1-3; 7 bases align to TRBD1. Trimming removed 4 bases from V and 4 bases from J; junction bases left unmatched: 7. CDR3 length: 14 residues. Per germline, CDR1 GTSNPN and CDR2 SVGIG (reference sequence). CDR3 DNA: TGTGCCTGGAAGGCAGGGGGGTCCGGAAACACCATATATTTT. Amino acids: CAWKAGGSGNTIYF.

The chain joins TRBV6-1 to TRBJ2-5, with D possibly TRBD2 on 6 matching bases. In germline, CDR1 is MNHNS, CDR2 SASEGT. The CDR3 covers 12 residues. The V end was cut by 4 bases, the J end by 3 bases, with 6 bases between. This chain's CDR3 is CASSGTKETQYF. The CDR3 coding sequence is TGTGCCAGCAGTGGGACTAAAGAGACCCAGTACTTC.

CDR3 sequence: CSVASTDTQYF. In DNA form, the CDR3 reads TGCAGCGTGGCATCCACAGATACGCAGTATTTT. The chain recombines TRBV29-1 with TRBJ2-3; D is unresolved. Germline lookup yields CDR1 SQVTM and CDR2 ANQGSEA. Trimming pared 6 bases from V and 2 bases from J, leaving 6 bases between. The CDR3 is 11 amino acids.

This chain connects TRBV7-9 to TRBJ2-5, with 8 bases aligning to TRBD1. TRBJ2-7 matches the DNA end more closely, so the J call is doubtful. The germline gives CDR1 SEHNR, CDR2 FQNEAQ (reference sequence). The CDR3 has 14 amino acids. CDR3: CASSLPGTGYEQYF. The CDR3, as DNA: TGTGCCAGCAGCTTACCCGGGACAGGCTACGAGCAGTACTTC.

The genes are TRBV29-1 and TRBJ2-2; 11 nucleotides agree with TRBD1. The length of the CDR3 is 13 residues. Germline CDR1 and CDR2: SQVTM and ANQGSEA. V was pared by 7 bases and J by 6 bases, with 4 bases of the junction left unmatched. The CDR3 loop is CSGGTGGAGELFF. DNA for the CDR3: TGCAGCGGGGGGACAGGGGGGGCCGGGGAGCTGTTTTTT.

The chain joins TRBV23-1 to TRBJ1-1; D not resolved. TRBV23-1 is annotated as an ORF whose role is uncertain. Trimming took 8 bases from V and 12 from J, leaving 19 bases between them. This CDR3 region has 12 residues. CDR3 in DNA: TGCGCCAGCGGCCGACCCCGGGGTGGCCCTTTCTTT. Its translation: CASGRPRGGPFF.

The chain uses TRBV5-6 and TRBJ1-3; no reliable D call. This CDR3 is 16 amino acids long. Trimming left V 0 bases short and J 0 bases short, with 10 bases between. From germline, CDR1 is SGHDT and CDR2 YYEEEE. The CDR3 DNA reads TGTGCCAGCAGCTTGGATCCTGCGAACTCTGGAAACACCATATATTTT. Translating it yields CASSLDPANSGNTIYF.

In the case of this clone: Other nucleotide sequences in the sample specify the same CDR3. This sequence joins TRBV2 and TRBJ1-2; 9 nucleotides agree with TRBD1. CDR1 is SNHLY and CDR2 is FYNNEI in the germline V gene. This CDR3 has 16 amino acids. Unmatched junction bases numbered 7, after V lost 3 bases and J lost 2 bases. In nucleotides, the CDR3 is TGTGCCAGCAGTGAGGAAAGAACAGGGGGCAACTATGGCTACACCTTC. Translation: CASSEERTGGNYGYTF.

This sequence joins TRBV7-9 and TRBJ1-4, with 8 positions matching TRBD1. The CDR3 sequence is 16 residues long. Trimming took 4 bases from V and 8 from J; bases not matched to a gene: 12. CDR1 is SEHNR and CDR2 is FQNEAQ in the germline V gene (reference sequence). As DNA, the CDR3 is TGTGCCAGCAGCTCGGGACAGGTCCGGTTTCGGGAAAAACTGTTTTTT. Translation gives CASSSGQVRFREKLFF.

This clone was observed once. The V and J genes are TRBV2 and TRBJ2-1; possibly TRBD2 for D (6 bases). V shed 3 bases and J shed 2 bases, with 11 bases lying between them. CDR3 length: 15 amino acids. CDR1 SNHLY and CDR2 FYNNEI come from the germline V gene. Here the CDR3 reads CASSDSSDPYNEQFF. CDR3 nucleotides: TGTGCCAGCAGTGACTCTAGCGACCCCTACAATGAGCAGTTCTTC.

This chain joins TRBV29-1 and TRBJ2-3, with 11 bases aligning to TRBD2. V was pared by 7 bases and J by 5 bases, with 8 bases of the junction left unmatched. The CDR3 is made up of 14 amino acids. The V gene's germline CDR1 is SQVTM and CDR2 ANQGSEA. The DNA of the CDR3 is TGCAGCGAATTAGCGGGGGGGCCTGGAGATACGCAGTATTTT. Protein: CSELAGGPGDTQYF.

The V gene is TRBV7-7, the J gene TRBJ2-1; 7 bases agree with TRBD2. This CDR3 has 15 residues. V lost 5 bases, J lost 8 bases, and 12 bases stayed unmatched. Germline loops: CDR1 SSHAT, CDR2 FNYEAQ (reference sequence). The CDR3 loop reads CASSPGGGGGDEQFF. CDR3 coding DNA: TGTGCCAGCAGCCCCGGCGGGGGAGGAGGCGATGAGCAGTTCTTC.

The sample holds one count of this clone. The chain couples TRBV27 to TRBJ2-1, with a tentative D call TRBD1 (5 bases). The CDR3 has 13 amino acids. Germline CDR1 MNHEY, CDR2 SMNVEV (reference sequence). V was pared by 8 bases and J by 7 bases, with 15 bases between. The CDR3 DNA sequence: TGTGCCAGCGGGGCGTTCCCCCTTAATGAGCAGTTCTTC. Amino acid sequence: CASGAFPLNEQFF.

The rearrangement links TRBV5-1 to TRBJ1-1; no clear D. CDR3 size: 14 residues. V lost 6 bases and J lost 1, with 13 bases in between. Germline CDR1 is SGHRS and CDR2 is YFSETQ. CDR3 in DNA: TGCGCCAGCACTTTAACAGTGGGGAACACTGAAGCTTTCTTT. It is translated as CASTLTVGNTEAFF.

Only one count was recorded for this clone. V is TRBV21-1 and J is TRBJ2-5; the tabulated D call, TRBD2, remains unverified against the DNA. TRBV21-1 is annotated as a pseudogene. The CDR3 is 18 residues long. In DNA, the CDR3 is TGTGCCAGCAGCACCCCCAGAGGGACTAGCGGAATCCAAGAGACCCAGTACTTC. It specifies CASSTPRGTSGIQETQYF.

This rearrangement joins TRBV6-1 to TRBJ2-2; 11 nucleotides agree with TRBD1. The CDR3 spans 14 residues. CDR1 MNHNS and CDR2 SASEGT come from the germline V gene. The J segment lost 5 bases and the V segment lost 8 bases, leaving 4 bases of the junction unmatched. The CDR3 coding sequence is TGTGCCAGCCGCGGGACAGGGGGTACCGGGGAGCTGTTTTTT. It is translated as CASRGTGGTGELFF.

The V gene is TRBV4-1, the J gene TRBJ2-7; D perhaps matches TRBD1 (6 bases). CDR3 size: 17 residues. With 4 bases removed from V and 0 bases from J, the gap between germline ends came to 19 bases. CDR1 is MGHRA and CDR2 is YSYEKL in the germline V gene. CDR3 DNA sequence: TGCGCCAGCAGCCCCGAGCCAGGGGTGCCGAGCTCCTACGAGCAGTACTTC. Its protein product is CASSPEPGVPSSYEQYF.

V and J are TRBV4-3 and TRBJ1-2, with 8 positions matching TRBD1. CDR1 and CDR2 (germline): LGHNA, YSLEER. Trimming cost V 1 base and J 7 bases; bases outside gene matches: 14. The CDR3 covers 17 residues. In DNA form, the CDR3 reads TGCGCCAGCAGCCAAGGGCGGACCCGCCAGGGGGCGGGTGGCTACACCTTC. Encoded protein: CASSQGRTRQGAGGYTF.

The V and J genes are TRBV7-2 and TRBJ1-6; weak D call: TRBD1 (6 bases). The CDR3 is 16 residues long. Looked up from germline, CDR1 is SGHTA and CDR2 is FQGNSA. Deletions cut 5 bases from V and 2 bases from J, with 13 bases between. CDR3 residues: CASSQDRSTYNSPLHF. For the CDR3, the DNA is TGTGCCAGCAGCCAGGACAGATCGACCTATAATTCACCCCTCCACTTT.

In its sample, this clone was seen a few times. The rearrangement links TRBV5-1 to TRBJ1-5, with 10 nucleotides matching TRBD1. Looked up from germline, CDR1 is SGHRS and CDR2 is YFSETQ. The CDR3 runs to 13 residues. With V trimmed by 8 bases and J by 5 bases, 4 bases remained unmatched. The CDR3 sequence is CASRQGADQPQHF. CDR3 DNA: TGCGCCAGTCGACAGGGGGCGGATCAGCCCCAGCATTTT.

The chain is built from TRBV7-9 and TRBJ1-6; tentative D call: TRBD1 (5 bases). The CDR3 has 18 amino acids. CDR1 and CDR2 (germline): SEHNR, FQNEAQ (reference sequence). V was pared by 0 bases and J by 1 base, with 13 bases between. CDR3 sequence (DNA): TGTGCCAGCAGCTTAGCAGACCCCGGGACTTCCTATAATTCACCCCTCCACTTT. This encodes CASSLADPGTSYNSPLHF.

The J gene is TRBJ1-1, the V gene TRBV4-2; the D gene is possibly TRBD1 (5 bases). The ends were cut back, 0 bases at V and 11 bases at J, with 13 bases in the middle. Germline lookup yields CDR1 LGHNA and CDR2 YNFKEQ. The CDR3 has 13 residues. CDR3 loop: CASSQDRRAYAFF. The DNA of the CDR3 is TGTGCCAGCAGCCAAGATCGCAGGGCGTACGCTTTCTTT.

The V and J genes are TRBV28 and TRBJ1-2, with 9 bases lining up with TRBD1. The J segment lost 0 bases and the V segment lost 11 bases, leaving 10 bases of the junction unmatched. CDR1 is MDHEN and CDR2 is SYDVKM in the germline V gene. The CDR3 length is 15 residues. The CDR3 coding sequence is TGTGCCGCAGGGGGACAGGGTAATTCTAACTATGGCTACACCTTC. Its translation is CAAGGQGNSNYGYTF.

J is TRBJ2-5 and V is TRBV11-2, with TRBD2 as a possible D gene (5 bases). Germline V gives CDR1 SGHAT, CDR2 FQNNGV. CDR3 size: 14 residues. V was trimmed by 1 base and J by 2 bases, leaving 8 bases between them. CDR3 sequence: CASSLVGGQETQYF. CDR3 nucleotide sequence: TGTGCCAGCAGCTTAGTAGGAGGACAAGAGACCCAGTACTTC.

The chain joins TRBV30 to TRBJ1-1; 9 bases fit TRBD1. With 4 bases clipped from V and 10 bases from J, the junction kept 10 bases outside the gene matches. This CDR3 is built from 13 residues. CDR1 and CDR2 from the germline V gene are GTSNPN and SVGIG (reference sequence). The CDR3 sequence: CAWNLDRGSRAFF. As DNA, the CDR3 is TGTGCCTGGAACCTCGACAGGGGGTCCCGAGCTTTCTTT.

This rearrangement joins TRBV6-5 to TRBJ2-1, with TRBD2 identical over 14 bases. The germline gives CDR1 MNHEY, CDR2 SVGAGI. Trimming cost V 4 bases and J 8 bases; bases outside gene matches: 7. The CDR3 has 16 residues. CDR3 in amino acids: CASSWTSGGQTYEQFF. The CDR3 coding sequence is TGTGCCAGCAGTTGGACTAGCGGGGGGCAGACTTATGAGCAGTTCTTC.

This chain connects TRBV10-3 to TRBJ1-3, with D perhaps matching TRBD1 (5 bases). V dropped 8 bases and J dropped 0 bases, with 8 bases sitting between them. The CDR3 totals 13 residues. Germline V CDR1 and CDR2: ENHRY, SYGVKD. This chain's CDR3 is CAIRDYSGNTIYF. CDR3 nucleotide sequence: TGTGCCATCCGGGACTACTCTGGAAACACCATATATTTT.